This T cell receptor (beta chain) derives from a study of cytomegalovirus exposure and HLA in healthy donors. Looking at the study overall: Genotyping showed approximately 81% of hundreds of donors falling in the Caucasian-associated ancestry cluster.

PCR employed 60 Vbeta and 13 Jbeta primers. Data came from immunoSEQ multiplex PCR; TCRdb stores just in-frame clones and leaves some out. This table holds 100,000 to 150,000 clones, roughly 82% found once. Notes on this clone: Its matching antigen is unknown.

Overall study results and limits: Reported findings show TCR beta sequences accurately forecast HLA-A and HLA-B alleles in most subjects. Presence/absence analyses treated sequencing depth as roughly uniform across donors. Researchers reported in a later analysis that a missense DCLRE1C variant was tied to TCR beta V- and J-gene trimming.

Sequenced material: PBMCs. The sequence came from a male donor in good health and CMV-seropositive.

The CDR3 DNA follows: TGTGCCAGCAGTTACGCTGGGACAGAGGACGAGCAGTACTTC. Amino acids: CASSYAGTEDEQYF. The rearrangement links TRBV6-5 to TRBJ2-7; the match to TRBD1 covers 7 bases. J gave up 5 bases and V 2 bases, and 6 bases lay outside the gene matches. The CDR3 is 14 residues long. The germline gives CDR1 MNHEY, CDR2 SVGAGI.